What follows are 21 T cell receptor beta chains derived from one specimen sequenced in a study of OX40 agonist ivuxolimab in advanced cancers. This table comes from immunoSEQ multiplex PCR, and its TCRdb copy is limited to in-frame clones, with some not included. In the table there are roughly 50,000 clones, roughly 82% of which are singletons. The specimen was CD4+ or CD8+ T cells sorted from blood, collected in a trial of the OX40 agonist ivuxolimab. The source is an adult with an advanced solid tumor such as melanoma, head and neck, liver or kidney cancer.

In this sample, this clone turned up a few times. CDR3 in amino acids: CATSRDSRTGGLDGYTF. The CDR3 coding sequence is TGTGCCACCAGCAGAGACTCCCGAACCGGGGGGTTGGATGGCTACACCTTC. The genes are TRBV15 and TRBJ1-2; tentative D call: TRBD1 (5 bases). Trimming took 0 bases from V and 6 from J, leaving 20 bases between them. The CDR3 is made up of 17 amino acids. CDR1 and CDR2 (germline): LNHNV, YYDKDF (reference sequence).

This clone was observed a few times. Other DNA sequences in the same sample also yield this CDR3. The V call is TRBV27, the J call TRBJ2-3, with D perhaps given as TRBD1 or TRBD2 (7 bases each). The V end was cut by 5 bases, the J end by 3 bases, with 12 bases between. Germline loops: CDR1 MNHEY, CDR2 SMNVEV (reference sequence). The CDR3 has 14 residues. This CDR3 reads CASSRQGGTDTQYF. As DNA, the CDR3 is TGTGCCAGCAGTCGACAGGGAGGGACAGATACGCAGTATTTT.

The chain carries TRBV7-9 and TRBJ1-5, with 8 bases aligning to TRBD1. V shed 1 base and J 6 bases; nucleotides not matched to a gene: 8. The CDR3 loop spans 16 amino acids. Looked up from germline, CDR1 is SEHNR and CDR2 is FQNEAQ (reference sequence). The DNA for the CDR3 is TGTGCCAGCAGCTTAGACAGGGGGGGCTTTGGTCAGCCCCAGCATTTT. This codes for CASSLDRGGFGQPQHF. The variable domain in full, completed from reference TRBV7-9 and TRBJ1-5, reads DTGVSQNPRHKITKRGQNVTFRCDPISEHNRLYWYRQTLGQGPEFLTYFQNEAQLEKSRLLSDRFSAERPKGSFSTLEIQRTEQGDSAMYLCASSLDRGGFGQPQHFGDGTRLSIL.

The gene calls are TRBV30 and TRBJ2-7; D is possibly TRBD1 or TRBD2 (6 bases each). V was clipped by 3 bases and J by 3 bases, with 15 bases between them. Germline CDR1 GTSNPN, CDR2 SVGIG (reference sequence). The CDR3 has 14 amino acids. The CDR3 nucleotides read TGTGCCTGGAGAAAGGGGGGCTCGGTCTACGAGCAGTACTTC. This gives the protein CAWRKGGSVYEQYF.

This clone was recorded only once. V usage is TRBV19 and J usage is TRBJ2-7, with 7 positions matching TRBD1. The CDR3 runs 14 residues. The V and J ends lost 5 bases and 3 bases, in that order; junction bases with no gene match: 7. Germline lookup yields CDR1 LNHDA and CDR2 SQIVND (reference sequence). CDR3 sequence reads: CASSSWTGNYEQYF. The DNA of the CDR3 is TGTGCCAGTAGTTCGTGGACAGGAAACTACGAGCAGTACTTC. Full variable domain (missing parts from reference TRBV19 and TRBJ2-7): DGGITQSPKYLFRKEGQNVTLSCEQNLNHDAMYWYRQDPGQGLRLIYYSQIVNDFQKGDIAEGYSVSREKKESFPLTVTSAQKNPTAFYLCASSSWTGNYEQYFGPGTRLTVT.

This clone was counted between two and nine times. As DNA, the CDR3 is TGTGCCAGCAGCCAAGGCAGGGGAACAGATACGCAGTATTTT. Residues: CASSQGRGTDTQYF. The genes are TRBV4-2 and TRBJ2-3, with D possibly matching TRBD1 (6 bases). The germline gives CDR1 LGHNA, CDR2 YNFKEQ. The CDR3 has 14 residues. V shed 1 base and J shed 3 bases, with 8 bases lying between them.

The chain carries TRBV15 and TRBJ2-2; no clear D. The germline gives CDR1 LNHNV, CDR2 YYDKDF (reference sequence). The CDR3 sequence is 15 residues long. The germline V and J ends were trimmed by 0 bases and 1 base, with 6 bases remaining between them. CDR3 DNA sequence: TGTGCCACCAGCAGAGATTTGCAGAACACCGGGGAGCTGTTTTTT. This sequence encodes CATSRDLQNTGELFF.

This clone was found once. The rearrangement links TRBV18 to TRBJ2-1; 8 bases match TRBD2. The CDR3 runs 13 residues. Germline values: CDR1 KGHSH, CDR2 LQKENI. The V and J ends lost 4 bases and 6 bases, in that order; junction bases with no gene match: 2. The CDR3 here is CASSRTSSNEQFF. The CDR3, as DNA: TGTGCCAGCTCACGGACTAGCTCCAATGAGCAGTTCTTC.

This chain joins TRBV2 and TRBJ2-5; TRBD1 matches 7 bases. This CDR3 has 15 amino acids. Germline lookup yields CDR1 SNHLY and CDR2 FYNNEI. V shed 3 bases and J 1 base; nucleotides not matched to a gene: 5. CDR3 DNA: TGTGCCAGCAGTGATTTCGGGACAGTCCAAGAGACCCAGTACTTC. It yields the protein CASSDFGTVQETQYF.

This clone has only one observation. The rearrangement joins TRBV2 to TRBJ2-7, with 7 bases matching TRBD1. The ends lost 6 bases at V and 0 bases at J; junction bases unmatched: 8. From germline, CDR1 is SNHLY and CDR2 FYNNEI. This CDR3 region has 15 residues. CDR3 residues: CASRRDRSISYEQYF. CDR3 coding DNA: TGTGCCAGCAGGAGGGACAGAAGTATCTCCTACGAGCAGTACTTC.

The chain employs TRBV6-5 and TRBJ2-7, with TRBD2 matching over 8 bases. This CDR3 spans 14 amino acids. Losses at the gene ends were 5 bases for V and 2 bases for J; bases not matched to a gene: 5. CDR1 is MNHEY and CDR2 is SVGAGI in the germline V gene. The CDR3 region has the DNA TGTGCCAGCAGTCCCCCGGGACTAGCCTACGAGCAGTACTTC. Translation gives CASSPPGLAYEQYF.

The chain employs TRBV19 and TRBJ1-5; D may be TRBD1 (5 bases). The CDR3 sequence is 14 residues long. Per germline, CDR1 LNHDA and CDR2 SQIVND (reference sequence). V was pared by 7 bases and J by 3 bases, with 13 bases between. The CDR3 is CASKGRQFNQPQHF. As DNA, the CDR3 is TGTGCCAGTAAGGGGCGGCAGTTCAATCAGCCCCAGCATTTT.

The DNA of the CDR3 is TGCGCCAGCAGGAGAGGCTCCCCGAACACCGGGGAGCTGTTTTTT. Amino acid sequence: CASRRGSPNTGELFF. The rearrangement joins TRBV5-1 to TRBJ2-2; D call uncertain. V gave up 5 bases and J gave up 0 bases, with 11 bases separating them. This CDR3 has 15 amino acids. CDR1 and CDR2 (germline): SGHRS, YFSETQ.

The chain employs TRBV9 and TRBJ2-7, with 8 bases that match TRBD1. V lost 2 bases to trimming and J lost 3 bases; unmatched junction nucleotides: 4. The CDR3 contains 14 residues. The germline gives CDR1 SGDLS, CDR2 YYNGEE. The CDR3 here is CASSVGTGRYEQYF. Written as DNA, the CDR3 is TGTGCCAGCAGCGTCGGGACAGGTCGCTACGAGCAGTACTTC.

The chain couples TRBV19 to TRBJ1-4; D remains ambiguous. The germline CDR1 and CDR2 sequences are LNHDA and SQIVND (reference sequence). The CDR3 has 16 amino acids. The V and J ends lost 3 bases and 0 bases respectively, with 11 bases between them. The CDR3 sequence is CASSMARLATNEKLFF. In nucleotides, the CDR3 is TGTGCCAGTAGTATGGCCAGGCTTGCAACTAATGAAAAACTGTTTTTT.

The sample holds a few counts of this clone. The CDR3, as DNA: TGTGCCAGCAGCACAGGGGCGGTTAGCTACAATGAGCAGTTCTTC. This gives the protein CASSTGAVSYNEQFF. This chain connects TRBV7-2 to TRBJ2-1, with 7 positions matching TRBD1. This CDR3 spans 15 amino acids. The V gene's germline CDR1 is SGHTA and CDR2 FQGNSA. V shed 5 bases, J shed 3 bases, and the junction held 7 bases outside the gene matches. The variable domain in full, completed from reference TRBV7-2 and TRBJ2-1, reads GAGVSQSPSNKVTEKGKDVELRCDPISGHTALYWYRQSLGQGLEFLIYFQGNSAPDKSGLPSDRFSAERTGGSVSTLTIQRTQQEDSAVYLCASSTGAVSYNEQFFGPGTRLTVL.

The rearrangement uses TRBV19 and TRBJ1-1; a possible D gene is TRBD1 (6 bases). The CDR3 is 14 residues long. CDR1 and CDR2 from the germline V gene are LNHDA and SQIVND (reference sequence). The V gene lost 4 bases and the J gene lost 1 base, with 10 bases spanning the gap. DNA for the CDR3: TGTGCCAGTAGTAGACAGGACCCGAACACTGAAGCTTTCTTT. The encoded protein is CASSRQDPNTEAFF.

This chain links TRBV11-3 with TRBJ2-7; 12 bases align to TRBD1. The ends lost 5 bases at V and 3 bases at J; junction bases unmatched: 5. The CDR3 is 15 residues long. CDR1 and CDR2 (germline): SGHNT, YENEEA. Written as DNA, the CDR3 is TGTGCCAGCAGCCGGGGACAGGGGGCTTTCTACGAGCAGTACTTC. It yields the protein CASSRGQGAFYEQYF.

The genes are TRBV5-1 and TRBJ1-2; D unresolved. This CDR3 has 14 amino acids. V was shortened by 0 bases and J by 2 bases, with 8 bases between the two germline ends. Looked up from germline, CDR1 is SGHRS and CDR2 is YFSETQ. The DNA of the CDR3 is TGCGCCAGCAGCTTGGAACCTGGAAACTATGGCTACACCTTC. It yields the protein CASSLEPGNYGYTF.

The V call is TRBV6-1, the J call TRBJ1-1; D not resolved. CDR1 and CDR2 from the germline V gene are MNHNS and SASEGT. The CDR3 is made up of 13 amino acids. The V gene lost 7 bases and the J gene lost 1 base, with 10 bases spanning the gap. Here the CDR3 DNA reads TGTGCCAGCAAGACTCAACCGAACACTGAAGCTTTCTTT. It yields the protein CASKTQPNTEAFF.

In regard to this clone: One junction end does not reproduce the germline sequence, and a read error may be involved. Other DNA sequences in the same sample also yield this CDR3. CDR3: CASSLRDTEYEQYF. The CDR3 coding sequence is TGTGCCAGCAGCTTAAGGGACACGGAATACGAGCAGTACTTC. This chain uses TRBV5-1 with TRBJ2-7, with D possibly TRBD1 on 6 matching bases. This CDR3 is built from 14 residues. Germline CDR1 is SGHRS and CDR2 is YFSETQ.